These T cell receptor beta chains were read from a single sample in a study of blood T cell repertoires in COVID-19. TCRdb's table, derived via immunoSEQ multiplex PCR, lists solely in-frame clones and lacks some. The data contain 350,000 to 400,000 clones, 90% to 95% of them singletons. The sample consisted of PBMCs or T cells enriched from blood (not recorded which). These receptors were obtained from a woman in her 40s who had been exposed to COVID-19. Each CDR3 is given with its conserved first and last residue. D genes are given only for firm matches. Where a row states a size, it is once, few, many or the class of an expanded clone; other rows omit it.

size,D,V,J,DNA,CDR3
NA,NA,TRBV6-5,TRBJ1-2,TGTGCCAGCAGTCCTGGCAGTCAAGCTAACTATGGCTACACCTTC,CASSPGSQANYGYTF
NA,NA,TRBV2,TRBJ1-5,TGTGCCAGCAGTGTACAGGGTAATAGCAATCAGCCCCAGCATTTT,CASSVQGNSNQPQHF
NA,TRBD1,TRBV30,TRBJ1-1,TGTGCCTGGAACAGGGGAGGTTTGAACACTGAAGCTTTCTTT,CAWNRGGLNTEAFF
NA,NA,TRBV6-1,TRBJ1-1,TGTGCCAGCAGTGATTTTGGTCTAGAGAACACTGAAGCTTTCTTT,CASSDFGLENTEAFF
NA,NA,TRBV6-5,TRBJ2-7,TGTGCCAGCAGGATACAGGAATCCTACGAGCAGTACTTC,CASRIQESYEQYF
NA,NA,TRBV19,TRBJ1-6,TGTGCCAGCGGGCGGGGGGATAATTCACCCCTCCACTTT,CASGRGDNSPLHF
once,TRBD1,TRBV19,TRBJ2-4,TGTGCCAGCCCGGCGGTGGGACAGGGGAAAAACATTCAGTACTTC,CASPAVGQGKNIQYF
NA,NA,TRBV3-1/TRBV3-2,TRBJ1-3,TGTGCCAGCAGCCTCCCGGGACAACCGCACTCTGGAAACACCATATATTTT,CASSLPGQPHSGNTIYF
once,TRBD1,TRBV30,TRBJ2-5,TGTGCCTGGAGGGCGGGACAGGCCCGACAAGAGACCCAGTACTTC,CAWRAGQARQETQYF
once,NA,TRBV30,TRBJ1-3,TGTGCCTGGAGTGTATTGCCCCCGCGGAGCACCATATATTTT,CAWSVLPPRSTIYF
NA,NA,TRBV5-8,TRBJ1-1,TGTGCCAGCAGCTTCCCCCGCGCAGGGAGGATTACTGAAGCTTTCTTT,CASSFPRAGRITEAFF
NA,TRBD1,TRBV19,TRBJ1-2,TGTGCTAGCTTCTCGGATCCGACAGGGCTACAGGGCTACACCTTC,CASFSDPTGLQGYTF
NA,NA,TRBV4-2,TRBJ1-2,TGTGCCAGCAGCCAAAATACAGGGCAAACCTATGGCTACACCTTC,CASSQNTGQTYGYTF
NA,NA,TRBV7-2,TRBJ1-1,TGTGCCAGCAGCTTAGCGGGGGGGCTGGTAGCTTTCTTT,CASSLAGGLVAFF
NA,TRBD1,TRBV27,TRBJ2-2,TGTGCCAGCAGTTTTTCTTTGACAGGGATCGGGGAGCTGTTTTTT,CASSFSLTGIGELFF
NA,NA,TRBV4-2,TRBJ1-1,TGTGCCAGCACCTCAAGGTTACAGGCAGCCAACACTGAAGCTTTCTTT,CASTSRLQAANTEAFF
NA,NA,TRBV11-2,TRBJ2-2,TGTGCCAGCAGCCCTACGACAATAGGGGAGCTGTTTTTT,CASSPTTIGELFF
NA,TRBD2,TRBV2,TRBJ2-3,TGTGCCAGCAGTGAAGGGGGAGGGACGCAGTATTTT,CASSEGGGTQYF
NA,NA,TRBV7-8,TRBJ1-3,TGTGCCAGCAGCTTAGAGTCAGCTGGAAACACCATATATTTT,CASSLESAGNTIYF
NA,NA,TRBV7-2,TRBJ2-7,TGTGCCAGCAGCTTACTCGGGACTGTCTACGAGCAGTACTTC,CASSLLGTVYEQYF
NA,TRBD2,TRBV7-2,TRBJ2-5,TGTGCCAGCAGCTTAACGGCGGGAGGGCCCCCACAAGAGACCCAGTACTTC,CASSLTAGGPPQETQYF
NA,NA,TRBV10-3,TRBJ1-2,TGTGCCATCAGTGTGGACAGCTATGGCTACACCTTC,CAISVDSYGYTF
NA,NA,TRBV11-2,TRBJ2-3,TGTGCCAGCAGCTTGGGGAGGCGCACAGATACGCAGTATTTT,CASSLGRRTDTQYF